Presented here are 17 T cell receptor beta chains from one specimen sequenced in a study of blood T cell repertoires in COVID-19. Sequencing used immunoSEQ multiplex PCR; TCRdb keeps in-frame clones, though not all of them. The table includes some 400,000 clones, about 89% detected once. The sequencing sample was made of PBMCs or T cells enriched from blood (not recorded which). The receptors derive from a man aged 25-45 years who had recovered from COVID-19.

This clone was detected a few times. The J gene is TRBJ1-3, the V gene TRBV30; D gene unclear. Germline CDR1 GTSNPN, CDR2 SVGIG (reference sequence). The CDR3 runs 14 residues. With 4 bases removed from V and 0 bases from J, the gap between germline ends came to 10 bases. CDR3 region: CAWTLGHSGNTIYF. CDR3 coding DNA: TGTGCCTGGACCCTAGGCCACTCTGGAAACACCATATATTTT.

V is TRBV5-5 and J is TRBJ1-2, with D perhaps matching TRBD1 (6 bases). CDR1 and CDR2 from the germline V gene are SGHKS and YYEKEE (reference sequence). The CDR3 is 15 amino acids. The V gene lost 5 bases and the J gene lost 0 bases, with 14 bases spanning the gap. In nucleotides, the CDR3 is TGTGCCAGCAGACATACCCCAGGGGCTAACTATGGCTACACCTTC. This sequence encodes CASRHTPGANYGYTF.

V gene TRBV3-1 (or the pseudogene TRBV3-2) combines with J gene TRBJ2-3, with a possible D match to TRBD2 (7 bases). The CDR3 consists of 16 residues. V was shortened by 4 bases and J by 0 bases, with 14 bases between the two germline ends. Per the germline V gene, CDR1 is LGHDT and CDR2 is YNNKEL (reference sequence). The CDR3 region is CASSPLGGASTDTQYF. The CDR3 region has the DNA TGTGCCAGCAGCCCTTTAGGGGGGGCAAGCACAGATACGCAGTATTTT.

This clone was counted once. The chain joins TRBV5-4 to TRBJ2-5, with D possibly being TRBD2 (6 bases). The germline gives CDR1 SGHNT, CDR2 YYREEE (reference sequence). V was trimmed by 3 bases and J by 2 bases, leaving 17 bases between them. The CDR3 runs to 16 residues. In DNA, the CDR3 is TGTGCCAGCAGCTCCCACACGGGGGTAGGACAAGAGACCCAGTACTTC. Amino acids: CASSSHTGVGQETQYF.

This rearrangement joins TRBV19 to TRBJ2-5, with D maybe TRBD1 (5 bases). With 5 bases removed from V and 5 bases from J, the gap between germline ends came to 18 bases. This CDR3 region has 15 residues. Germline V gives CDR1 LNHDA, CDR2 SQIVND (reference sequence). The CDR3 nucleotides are TGTGCCAGTAGTTCCCAGGGTGTGGGTTCGGAGACCCAGTACTTC. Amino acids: CASSSQGVGSETQYF.

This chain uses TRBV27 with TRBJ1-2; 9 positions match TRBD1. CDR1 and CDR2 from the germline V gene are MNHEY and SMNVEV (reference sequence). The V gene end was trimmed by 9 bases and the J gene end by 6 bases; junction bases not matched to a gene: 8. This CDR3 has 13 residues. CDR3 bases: TGTGCCAGTACCGGGACAGGGAAGGATGGCTACACCTTC. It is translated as CASTGTGKDGYTF.

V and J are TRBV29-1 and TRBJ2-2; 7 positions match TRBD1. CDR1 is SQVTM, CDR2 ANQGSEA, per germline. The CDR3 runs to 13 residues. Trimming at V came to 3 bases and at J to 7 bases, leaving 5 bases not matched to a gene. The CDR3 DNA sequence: TGCAGCGTTGAGAGAGGGGGCGGCGGGGAGCTGTTTTTT. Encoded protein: CSVERGGGGELFF.

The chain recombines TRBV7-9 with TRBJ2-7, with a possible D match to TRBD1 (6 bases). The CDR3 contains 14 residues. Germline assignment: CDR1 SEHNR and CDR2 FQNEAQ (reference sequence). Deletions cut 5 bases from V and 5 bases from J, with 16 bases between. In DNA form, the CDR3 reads TGTGCCAGCAGCCCCCCAGACAGGTCGGACGAGCAGTACTTC. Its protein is CASSPPDRSDEQYF.

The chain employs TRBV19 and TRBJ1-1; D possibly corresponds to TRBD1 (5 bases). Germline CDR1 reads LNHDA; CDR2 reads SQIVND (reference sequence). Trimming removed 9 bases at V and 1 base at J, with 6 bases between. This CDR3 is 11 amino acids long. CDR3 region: CASDRNTEAFF. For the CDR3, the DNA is TGTGCCAGCGACAGGAACACTGAAGCTTTCTTT.

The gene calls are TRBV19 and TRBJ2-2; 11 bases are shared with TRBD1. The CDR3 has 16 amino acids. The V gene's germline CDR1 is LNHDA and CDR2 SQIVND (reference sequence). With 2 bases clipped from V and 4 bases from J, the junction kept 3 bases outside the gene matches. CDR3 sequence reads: CASSIRTGGGTGELFF. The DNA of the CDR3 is TGTGCCAGTAGTATAAGGACAGGGGGCGGCACCGGGGAGCTGTTTTTT.

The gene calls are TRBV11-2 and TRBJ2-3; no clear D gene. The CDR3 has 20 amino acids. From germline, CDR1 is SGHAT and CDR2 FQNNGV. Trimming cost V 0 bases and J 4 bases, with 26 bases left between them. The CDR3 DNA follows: TGTGCCAGCAGCTTAGATTTCGGGTGGTTAGGCCCTCCTCATGCAGATACGCAGTATTTT. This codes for CASSLDFGWLGPPHADTQYF.

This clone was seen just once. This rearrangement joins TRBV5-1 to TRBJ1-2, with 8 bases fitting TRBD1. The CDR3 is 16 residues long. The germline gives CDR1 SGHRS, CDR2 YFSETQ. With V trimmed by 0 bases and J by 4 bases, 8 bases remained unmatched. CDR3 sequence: CASSLDPGQAIYGYTF. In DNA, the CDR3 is TGCGCCAGCAGCTTGGACCCGGGACAGGCTATCTATGGCTACACCTTC.

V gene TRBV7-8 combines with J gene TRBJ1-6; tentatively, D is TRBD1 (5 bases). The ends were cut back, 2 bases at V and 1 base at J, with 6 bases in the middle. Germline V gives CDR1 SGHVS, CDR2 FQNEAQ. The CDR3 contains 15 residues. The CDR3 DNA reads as TGTGCCAGCAGCTTACCAGGGTCCTATAATTCACCCCTCCACTTT. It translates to CASSLPGSYNSPLHF.

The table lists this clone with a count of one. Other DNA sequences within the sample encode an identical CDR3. The CDR3 sequence: CASSEGQMNTEAFF. CDR3 bases: TGCGCCAGCAGTGAGGGACAGATGAACACTGAAGCTTTCTTT. The gene calls are TRBV10-2 and TRBJ1-1; the D gene is possibly TRBD1 (6 bases). Germline V gene lookup returns CDR1 WSHSY and CDR2 SAAADI. V was cut by 2 bases and J by 0 bases, with 7 bases left in between. The CDR3 has 14 residues.

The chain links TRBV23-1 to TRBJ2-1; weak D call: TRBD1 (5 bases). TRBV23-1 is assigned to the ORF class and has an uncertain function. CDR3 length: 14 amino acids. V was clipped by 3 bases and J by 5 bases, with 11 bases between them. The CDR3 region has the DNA TGCGCCAGCAGTCAGGGCAGGGCACACAATGAGCAGTTCTTC. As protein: CASSQGRAHNEQFF.

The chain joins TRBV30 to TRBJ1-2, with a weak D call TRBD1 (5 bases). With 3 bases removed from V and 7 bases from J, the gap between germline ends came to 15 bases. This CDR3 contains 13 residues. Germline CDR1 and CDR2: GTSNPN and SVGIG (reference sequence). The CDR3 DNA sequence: TGTGCCTGGAGCGCGGGACCCCGGCCTGGCTACACCTTC. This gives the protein CAWSAGPRPGYTF.

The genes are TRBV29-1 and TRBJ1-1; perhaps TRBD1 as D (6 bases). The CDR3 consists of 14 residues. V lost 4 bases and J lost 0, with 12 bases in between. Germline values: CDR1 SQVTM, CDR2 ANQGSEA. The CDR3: CSVGTQGLNTEAFF. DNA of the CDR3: TGCAGCGTTGGTACACAGGGATTGAACACTGAAGCTTTCTTT.